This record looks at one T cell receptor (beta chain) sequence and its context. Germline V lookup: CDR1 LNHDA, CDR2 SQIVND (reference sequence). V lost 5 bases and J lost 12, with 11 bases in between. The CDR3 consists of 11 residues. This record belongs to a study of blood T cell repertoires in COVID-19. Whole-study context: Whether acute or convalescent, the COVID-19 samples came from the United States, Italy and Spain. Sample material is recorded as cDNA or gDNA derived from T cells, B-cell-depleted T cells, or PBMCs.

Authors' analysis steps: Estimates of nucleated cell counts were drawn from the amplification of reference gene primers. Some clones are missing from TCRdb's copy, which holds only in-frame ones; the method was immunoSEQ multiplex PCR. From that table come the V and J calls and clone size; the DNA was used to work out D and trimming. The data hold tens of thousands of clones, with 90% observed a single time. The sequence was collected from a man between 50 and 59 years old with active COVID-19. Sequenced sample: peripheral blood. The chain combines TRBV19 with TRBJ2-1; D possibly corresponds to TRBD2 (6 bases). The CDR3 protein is CASSASVGQFF. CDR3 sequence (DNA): TGTGCCAGTAGTGCTAGCGTGGGGCAGTTCTTC.